Each of the 5 T cell receptor beta chains below was sequenced from the same sample in a study of metastatic and nonmetastatic thyroid tumors (dated by TCRdb to the early 2020s). Libraries were made using PCR. Sequenced using an Illumina HiSeq 4000. The public reads were run again by TCRdb, first through fastp at Q25 and then through MiXCR, and only productive beta chains were kept. This sample is represented by around 6,200 clones; roughly a third of them were singletons. The ten biggest clones cover over 15% of the sample. Before undergoing thyroid surgery, none of the patients had been given any kind of treatment. The sequenced sample consisted of adjacent normal tissue. The receptors were gathered from a female donor with papillary thyroid cancer or a benign thyroid nodule (not recorded which). Some clones in this sample may be carry-over from other donors' samples.

This chain uses TRBV30 with TRBJ1-2; a weak D match, TRBD1 (6 bases). The length of the CDR3 is 13 residues. CDR1 is GTSNPN, CDR2 SVGIG, per germline (reference sequence). V gave up 0 bases and J gave up 8 bases, with 13 bases separating them. CDR3 DNA: TGTGCCTGGAGTGTAACCGGGGGCGGGGGCTACACCTTC. Encoded protein: CAWSVTGGGGYTF.

J is TRBJ2-1 and V is TRBV20-1; 8 nucleotides match TRBD2. V was pared by 2 bases and J by 2 bases, with 5 bases of the junction left unmatched. The V gene's germline CDR1 is DFQATT and CDR2 SNEGSKA (reference sequence). The CDR3 is made up of 15 amino acids. CDR3 in DNA: TGCAGTGCTAGACGACTAGCGCCCACCTACAATGAGCAGTTCTTC. Residues: CSARRLAPTYNEQFF.

There are a few counts of this clone. The chain joins TRBV6-1 to TRBJ2-7, with 8 positions matching TRBD1. Germline CDR1 and CDR2: MNHNS and SASEGT. This CDR3 comprises 14 residues. The DNA of the CDR3 is TGTGAAAGCAGCATAGACAGGGGACATATCGAGCAGTACTTC. It yields the protein CESSIDRGHIEQYF.

Regarding this clone: A read error is likely, as this CDR3 ends without the conserved phenylalanine or tryptophan. The chain uses TRBV11-2 and TRBJ2-2; 16 bases line up with TRBD2. The CDR3 extends over 19 amino acids. V gave up 5 bases and J gave up 6 bases; unmatched junction bases: 12. Germline lookup yields CDR1 SGHAT and CDR2 FQNNGV. In DNA, the CDR3 is TGTGCCAGCAGCCCTACCGGGACTAGCGGGAGGGCAAGGGCCGGGGAGCTGTTTTTA. This gives the protein CASSPTGTSGRARAGELFL.

V usage is TRBV20-1 and J usage is TRBJ2-7, with 8 bases lining up with TRBD1. The length of the CDR3 is 13 residues. CDR1 and CDR2 from the germline V gene are DFQATT and SNEGSKA (reference sequence). The J segment lost 6 bases and the V segment lost 3 bases, leaving 7 bases of the junction unmatched. Here the CDR3 reads CSASRQGILEQYF. The CDR3 coding sequence is TGCAGTGCTAGCCGACAGGGGATTCTCGAGCAGTACTTC.